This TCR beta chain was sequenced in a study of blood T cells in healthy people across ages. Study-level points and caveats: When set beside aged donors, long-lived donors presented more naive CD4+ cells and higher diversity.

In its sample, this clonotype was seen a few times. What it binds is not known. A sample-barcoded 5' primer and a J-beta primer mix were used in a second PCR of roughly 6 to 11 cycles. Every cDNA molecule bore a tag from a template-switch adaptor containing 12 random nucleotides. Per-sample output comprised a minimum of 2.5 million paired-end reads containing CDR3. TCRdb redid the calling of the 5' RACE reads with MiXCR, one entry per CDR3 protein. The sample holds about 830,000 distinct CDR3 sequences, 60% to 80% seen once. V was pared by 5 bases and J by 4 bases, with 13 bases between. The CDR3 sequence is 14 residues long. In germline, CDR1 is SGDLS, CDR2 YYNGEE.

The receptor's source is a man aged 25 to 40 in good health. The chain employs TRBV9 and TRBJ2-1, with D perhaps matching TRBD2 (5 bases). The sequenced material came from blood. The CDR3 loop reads CASRPGSDYNEQFF. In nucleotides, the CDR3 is TGTGCCAGCAGGCCGGGGTCCGATTACAATGAGCAGTTCTTC.